This paragraph covers one T cell receptor (beta chain) sequence. This record comes from a study of technical replicates of blood from several donors. This CDR3 region has 14 residues. Trimming took off 5 bases at V and 1 base at J, with 12 bases between the two ends. Germline V gene lookup returns CDR1 MNHEY and CDR2 SVGAGI. TCRdb's table, derived via immunoSEQ multiplex PCR, lists solely in-frame clones and lacks some. This sample yields 50,000 to 65,000 clones, of which more than 85% are seen a single time; roughly 4.2% belongs to the top ten. The specimen sequenced was PBMCs. V gene TRBV6-5 combines with J gene TRBJ2-7; the D gene is possibly TRBD1 (5 bases). This receptor was taken from a human donor in good health. Some clones in this sample may be carry-over from other donors' samples. The CDR3 reads CASSTNRRSYEQYF. In DNA form, the CDR3 reads TGTGCCAGCAGTACCAACAGGCGTTCCTACGAGCAGTACTTC.